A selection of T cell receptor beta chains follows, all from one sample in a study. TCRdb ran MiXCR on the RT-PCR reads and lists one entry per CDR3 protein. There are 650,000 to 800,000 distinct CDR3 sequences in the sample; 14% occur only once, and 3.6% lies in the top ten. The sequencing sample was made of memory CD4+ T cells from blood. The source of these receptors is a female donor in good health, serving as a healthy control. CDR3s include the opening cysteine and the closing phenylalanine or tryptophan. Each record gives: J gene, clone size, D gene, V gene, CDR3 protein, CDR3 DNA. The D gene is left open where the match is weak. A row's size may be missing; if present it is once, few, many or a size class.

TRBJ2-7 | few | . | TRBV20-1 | CSASALRGAVYEQYF | TGCAGTGCTAGCGCCCTACGGGGAGCGGTGTACGAGCAGTACTTC
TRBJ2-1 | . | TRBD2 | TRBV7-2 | CASSLDGGGDYNEQFF | TGTGCCAGCAGCTTAGACGGCGGGGGGGATTACAATGAGCAGTTCTTC
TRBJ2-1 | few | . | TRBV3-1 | CASSQVPASEQFF | TGTGCCAGCAGCCAAGTTCCGGCGTCTGAGCAGTTCTTC
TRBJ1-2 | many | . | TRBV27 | CASSLLGPTNYGYTF | TGTGCCAGCAGTTTGCTAGGACCTACTAACTATGGCTACACCTTC
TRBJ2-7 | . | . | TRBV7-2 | CASSLGGGTAQSEQYF | TGTGCCAGCAGCTTAGGGGGCGGGACAGCACAGAGCGAGCAGTACTTC
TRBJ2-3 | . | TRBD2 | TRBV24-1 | CATSDRTSGSPRETDTQYF | TGTGCCACCAGTGACCGGACTAGCGGGAGCCCTAGAGAAACAGATACGCAGTATTTT
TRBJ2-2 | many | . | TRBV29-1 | CSATGGLAEYTGELFF | TGCAGCGCCACGGGTGGATTAGCGGAGTACACCGGGGAGCTGTTTTTT
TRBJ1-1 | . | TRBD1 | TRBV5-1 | CASSLGVMGTGPEAFF | TGCGCCAGCAGCTTGGGGGTTATGGGGACAGGGCCTGAAGCTTTCTTT
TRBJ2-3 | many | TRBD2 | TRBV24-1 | CATSDFGGGATDTQYF | TGTGCCACCAGTGATTTCGGCGGGGGGGCCACAGATACGCAGTATTTT
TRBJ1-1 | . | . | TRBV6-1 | CATTGPMNTEAFF | TGTGCCACCACGGGACCGATGAACACTGAAGCTTTCTTT
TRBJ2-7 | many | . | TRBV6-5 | CASSYLLGGGPSYEQYF | TGTGCCAGCAGTTACCTCCTCGGTGGCGGGCCATCCTACGAGCAGTACTTC
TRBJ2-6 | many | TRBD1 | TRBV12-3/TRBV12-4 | CASSEGTGGSGANVLTF | TGTGCCAGCAGTGAGGGGACAGGGGGCTCTGGGGCCAACGTCCTGACTTTC
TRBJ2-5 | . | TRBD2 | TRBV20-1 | CSAREGLAGAETQYF | TGCAGTGCTAGAGAGGGACTAGCGGGAGCTGAGACCCAGTACTTC
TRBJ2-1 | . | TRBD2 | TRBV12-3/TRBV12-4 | CASSLASGGALGEQFF | TGTGCCAGCAGTTTAGCTAGCGGGGGGGCCTTAGGTGAGCAGTTCTTC
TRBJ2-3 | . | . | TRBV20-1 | CSAREGRSADTQYF | TGCAGTGCTAGAGAGGGGCGAAGTGCAGATACGCAGTATTTT
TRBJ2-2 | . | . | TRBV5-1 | CASSLEGVSTGELFF | TGCGCCAGCAGCTTGGAAGGGGTCTCCACCGGGGAGCTGTTTTTT
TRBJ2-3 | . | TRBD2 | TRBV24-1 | CATSDPATSGSIADTQYF | TGTGCCACCAGTGATCCAGCGACTAGCGGGAGTATCGCAGATACGCAGTATTTT
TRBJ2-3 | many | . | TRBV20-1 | CSARDVGSTDTQYF | TGCAGTGCTAGAGACGTAGGGTCAACAGATACGCAGTATTTT
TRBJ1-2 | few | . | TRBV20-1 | CSARGNRPPNYGYTF | TGCAGTGCTAGAGGCAACAGGCCCCCGAACTATGGCTACACCTTC
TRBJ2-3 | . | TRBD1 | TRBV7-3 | CASSSRTGGDDTQYF | TGTGCCAGCAGCTCCCGGACAGGGGGGGATGATACGCAGTATTTT
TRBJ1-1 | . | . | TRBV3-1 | CASSQPVGGTEAFF | TGTGCCAGCAGCCAGCCAGTCGGTGGCACTGAAGCTTTCTTT
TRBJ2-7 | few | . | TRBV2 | CASNLLSYEQYF | TGTGCCAGCAATTTACTATCCTACGAGCAGTACTTC
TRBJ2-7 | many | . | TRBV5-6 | CASSFGPRSTPHEQYF | TGTGCCAGCAGCTTTGGCCCCCGCAGCACCCCCCACGAGCAGTACTTC
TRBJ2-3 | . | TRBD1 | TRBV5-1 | CASRRTGSTDTQYF | TGCGCCAGCAGAAGGACAGGGAGCACAGATACGCAGTATTTT
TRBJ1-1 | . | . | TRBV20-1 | CSASGIWGEAFF | TGCAGTGCTAGTGGGATTTGGGGTGAAGCTTTCTTT
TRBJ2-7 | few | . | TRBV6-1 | CASKDTAGEHEQYF | TGTGCCAGCAAGGACACGGCTGGGGAGCACGAGCAGTACTTC
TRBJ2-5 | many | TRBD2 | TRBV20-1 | CSARVGSGFSQETQYF | TGCAGTGCTAGAGTAGGTAGCGGGTTCTCTCAAGAGACCCAGTACTTC
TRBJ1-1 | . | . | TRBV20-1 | CSARDRKNTEAFF | TGCAGTGCTAGAGACAGGAAGAACACTGAAGCTTTCTTT
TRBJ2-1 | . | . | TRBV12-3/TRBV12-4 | CASRNTGPNNEQFF | TGTGCCAGCAGGAACACGGGTCCCAACAATGAGCAGTTCTTC
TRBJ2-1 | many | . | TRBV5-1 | CASSAAGLAYGDEQFF | TGCGCCAGCAGCGCAGCCGGACTCGCGTACGGCGATGAGCAGTTCTTC
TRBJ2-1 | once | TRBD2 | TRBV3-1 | CASSLRGLAGGNEQFF | TGTGCCAGCAGTTTACGGGGACTAGCGGGAGGCAATGAGCAGTTCTTC
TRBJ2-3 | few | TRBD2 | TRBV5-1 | CASSRGSGGRDTQYF | TGCGCCAGCAGCCGTGGTAGCGGGGGGAGAGATACGCAGTATTTT
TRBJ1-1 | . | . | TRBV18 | CASSPSASQAEAFF | TGTGCCAGCTCACCATCTGCCAGCCAGGCTGAAGCTTTCTTT
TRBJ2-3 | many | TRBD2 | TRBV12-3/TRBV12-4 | CASSPREGTDTQYF | TGTGCCAGCAGTCCTAGGGAGGGGACAGATACGCAGTATTTT
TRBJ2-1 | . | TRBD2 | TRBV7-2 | CASSFAAGIYNEQFF | TGTGCCAGCAGCTTCGCAGCGGGGATCTACAATGAGCAGTTCTTC
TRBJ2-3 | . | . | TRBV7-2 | CASSLGPVSTDTQYF | TGTGCCAGCAGCTTAGGACCGGTTAGCACAGATACGCAGTATTTT
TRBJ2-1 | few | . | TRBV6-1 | CAGGYNEQFF | TGTGCCGGAGGATACAATGAGCAGTTCTTC
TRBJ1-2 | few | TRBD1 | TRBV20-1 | CSARSTGVEGYGYTF | TGCAGTGCTAGGTCTACAGGGGTCGAGGGCTATGGCTACACCTTC
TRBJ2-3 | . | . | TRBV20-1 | CSARPLATTDTQYF | TGCAGTGCTAGGCCCCTAGCGACCACAGATACGCAGTATTTT
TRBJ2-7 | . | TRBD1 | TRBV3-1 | CASSHLTGNSYEQYF | TGTGCCAGCAGCCACCTGACAGGGAATTCCTACGAGCAGTACTTC